One sample yielded the 31 T cell receptor beta chains listed below, sequenced in a study of T cells in tuberculosis. Here immunoSEQ multiplex PCR was the method, and the copy in TCRdb shows in-frame clones only, minus some. Among 80,000 to 100,000 clones listed, approximately 90% were seen once. Cells were sorted from thawed PBMC rested overnight and stained with GMM-loaded CD1B tetramer, viability dye and anti-CD3. The CD1B tetramers carried C32 glucose monomycolate purified from Rhodococcus equi. What was sequenced was CD1b-GMM tetramer-negative cells sorted from PBMCs. The receptors were gathered from an adult woman with latent tuberculosis.

The chain combines TRBV6-5 with TRBJ2-7; tentatively, D is TRBD1 (6 bases). V gave up 6 bases and J gave up 2 bases, with 14 bases separating them. The CDR3 runs to 14 residues. In germline, CDR1 is MNHEY, CDR2 SVGAGI. CDR3 sequence: CASSRDTFTYEQYF. CDR3 bases: TGTGCCAGCAGCCGGGACACCTTTACCTACGAGCAGTACTTC.

This rearrangement joins TRBV6-5 to TRBJ2-3, with unresolved D. The CDR3 totals 13 residues. The germline gives CDR1 MNHEY, CDR2 SVGAGI. The V end lost 6 bases, the J end lost 7 bases, and 14 bases lay between the germline ends. As DNA, the CDR3 is TGTGCCAGCAGCCCCCCGTCCCTTAATACGCAGTATTTT. This encodes CASSPPSLNTQYF.

The V gene is TRBV5-6, the J gene TRBJ1-1; TRBD1 agrees at 7 bases. Germline-derived CDR1 and CDR2 are SGHDT and YYEEEE. With 4 bases clipped from V and 3 bases from J, the junction kept 3 bases outside the gene matches. The CDR3 has 13 residues. CDR3 in amino acids: CASSQGTDTEAFF. The CDR3 bases are TGTGCCAGCAGCCAGGGGACAGACACTGAAGCTTTCTTT. The variable domain in full, with the rest retrieved from reference TRBV5-6 and TRBJ1-1, is DAGVTQSPTHLIKTRGQQVTLRCSPKSGHDTVSWYQQALGQGPQFIFQYYEEEERQRGNFPDRFSGHQFPNYSSELNVNALLLGDSALYLCASSQGTDTEAFFGQGTRLTVV.

The chain employs TRBV9 and TRBJ2-3; 13 nucleotides agree with TRBD2. The length of the CDR3 is 16 residues. Germline lookup yields CDR1 SGDLS and CDR2 YYNGEE. After removal of 0 bases from V and 4 bases from J, the junction contained 2 bases not matched to a gene. The DNA for the CDR3 is TGTGCCAGCAGCGTAGACGGACTAGCGGGAGCAGATACGCAGTATTTT. Amino acid sequence: CASSVDGLAGADTQYF.

The rearrangement links TRBV27 to TRBJ1-2; TRBD1 agrees at 10 bases. The CDR3 totals 17 residues. The germline V gene encodes CDR1 MNHEY and CDR2 SMNVEV (reference sequence). V was clipped by 6 bases and J by 4 bases; unmatched bases: 14. DNA of the CDR3: TGTGCCAGCAGCCTCCGACAGGGGGCGAGCTTAGGCTATGGCTACACCTTC. Residues: CASSLRQGASLGYGYTF.

This clone was counted once. This chain joins TRBV27 and TRBJ1-5; D not resolved. V lost 4 bases and J lost 3, with 13 bases in between. This CDR3 has 15 amino acids. Germline V gene data show CDR1 as MNHEY and CDR2 as SMNVEV (reference sequence). DNA of the CDR3: TGTGCCAGCAGTTCTCTACCGTTTATCAATCAGCCCCAGCATTTT. Protein: CASSSLPFINQPQHF.

The V gene is TRBV2, the J gene TRBJ2-3, with a possible D match to TRBD1 (5 bases). The germline V gene has CDR1 SNHLY and CDR2 FYNNEI. This CDR3 has 13 amino acids. Trimming removed 6 bases at V and 4 bases at J, with 11 bases between. The CDR3 loop reads CASRRQNPDTQYF. In nucleotides, the CDR3 is TGTGCCAGCAGAAGACAGAATCCAGATACGCAGTATTTT.

The rearrangement joins TRBV28 to TRBJ1-5; no clear D gene. The CDR3 spans 16 residues. Germline V CDR1 and CDR2: MDHEN, SYDVKM. The V end lost 2 bases, the J end lost 4 bases, and 15 bases lay between the germline ends. CDR3 region: CASSLTWPRGNQPQHF. The CDR3 coding sequence is TGTGCCAGCAGTTTAACATGGCCCCGGGGTAATCAGCCCCAGCATTTT.

The CDR3 region is CASSFDSGAPNEQFF. As DNA, the CDR3 is TGTGCCAGCAGTTTTGACAGTGGGGCTCCTAATGAGCAGTTCTTC. V usage is TRBV27 and J usage is TRBJ2-1, with D tentatively TRBD1 (5 bases). The germline V gene has CDR1 MNHEY and CDR2 SMNVEV (reference sequence). CDR3 length: 15 residues. The V end lost 3 bases, the J end lost 7 bases, and 16 bases lay between the germline ends.

V is TRBV19 and J is TRBJ1-2; D remains ambiguous. Trimming stripped 6 bases from V and 6 bases from J, with 14 bases between. Germline-derived CDR1 and CDR2 are LNHDA and SQIVND (reference sequence). The CDR3 extends over 13 amino acids. The CDR3 coding sequence is TGTGCCAGTAGGAAGGGAGGTTACGATGGCTACACCTTC. Amino acid sequence: CASRKGGYDGYTF.

The gene calls are TRBV7-2 and TRBJ2-5, with 10 bases identical to TRBD1. V gave up 5 bases and J gave up 4 bases; unmatched junction bases: 7. Germline CDR1 and CDR2: SGHTA and FQGNSA. CDR3 length: 15 residues. This CDR3 is CASSLRQGAGETQYF. In DNA form, the CDR3 reads TGTGCCAGCAGCCTCCGACAGGGGGCAGGAGAGACCCAGTACTTC.

This clone appeared once. This chain connects TRBV30 to TRBJ2-7, with unresolved D. V lost 7 bases, J lost 2 bases, and 15 bases lay in between. This CDR3 contains 13 residues. Germline CDR1 reads GTSNPN; CDR2 reads SVGIG (reference sequence). The CDR3 nucleotides are TGTGCCTCAAAAGCTGAGGCTACCTACGAGCAGTACTTC. Encoded protein: CASKAEATYEQYF.

This clone was picked up a small number of times. The chain has TRBV5-4 and TRBJ1-1, with a tentative D call TRBD1 (6 bases). Germline V gene data show CDR1 as SGHNT and CDR2 as YYREEE (reference sequence). CDR3 length: 15 amino acids. V was shortened by 0 bases and J by 1 base, with 10 bases between the two germline ends. The CDR3 region is CASSLDGRGNTEAFF. DNA for the CDR3: TGTGCCAGCAGCTTGGACGGCAGGGGGAACACTGAAGCTTTCTTT.

The gene calls are TRBV7-8 and TRBJ2-7; 12 bases fit TRBD1. With V trimmed by 5 bases and J by 3 bases, 8 bases remained unmatched. CDR1 and CDR2 (germline): SGHVS, FQNEAQ. This CDR3 comprises 16 residues. The chain's CDR3 is CASSRAGQGANYEQYV. CDR3 nucleotide sequence: TGTGCCAGCAGCCGCGCGGGACAGGGGGCAAACTACGAGCAGTACGTC.

The chain uses TRBV5-4 and TRBJ2-2; weak D call: TRBD1 (6 bases). The CDR3 is made up of 14 amino acids. Germline V gene data show CDR1 as SGHNT and CDR2 as YYREEE (reference sequence). Trimming pared 4 bases from V and 6 bases from J, leaving 13 bases between. The CDR3, as DNA: TGTGCCAGCAGCCTACAGGGCCCTGCCGGGGAGCTGTTTTTT. As protein: CASSLQGPAGELFF.

This rearrangement joins TRBV25-1 to TRBJ2-1, with D maybe TRBD1 (5 bases). The CDR3 consists of 15 residues. V was shortened by 2 bases and J by 5 bases, with 13 bases between the two germline ends. Germline CDR1 and CDR2: MGHDK and SYGVNS. CDR3 amino acids: CASSEGGALNNEQFF. Written as DNA, the CDR3 is TGTGCCAGCAGTGAAGGTGGGGCGCTAAACAATGAGCAGTTCTTC.

The gene calls are TRBV19 and TRBJ1-5; no definite D call. V lost 7 bases, J lost 0 bases, and 10 bases lay in between. The CDR3 is 14 residues long. Germline V gene data show CDR1 as LNHDA and CDR2 as SQIVND (reference sequence). In DNA, the CDR3 is TGTGCCAGTACAACCGGGATTAGCAATCAGCCCCAGCATTTT. Its translation: CASTTGISNQPQHF.

The chain is built from TRBV19 and TRBJ1-2; 7 bases line up with TRBD1. The J segment lost 7 bases and the V segment lost 4 bases, leaving 12 bases of the junction unmatched. This CDR3 spans 15 amino acids. Germline CDR1 LNHDA, CDR2 SQIVND (reference sequence). CDR3 sequence reads: CASSTEIGTGVGYTF. CDR3 sequence (DNA): TGTGCCAGTAGTACCGAAATTGGAACAGGGGTTGGCTACACCTTC.

The chain is built from TRBV5-4 and TRBJ2-2, with TRBD1 matching 10 bases. This CDR3 spans 16 amino acids. Germline-derived CDR1 and CDR2 are SGHNT and YYREEE (reference sequence). The J segment lost 5 bases and the V segment lost 4 bases, leaving 8 bases of the junction unmatched. As DNA, the CDR3 is TGTGCCAGCAGCCCAGGACAGGGGGGCACGACCGGGGAGCTGTTTTTT. Translated, it gives CASSPGQGGTTGELFF. The full variable domain, its missing parts supplied by reference TRBV5-4 and TRBJ2-2, is ETGVTQSPTHLIKTRGQQVTLRCSSQSGHNTVSWYQQALGQGPQFIFQYYREEENGRGNFPPRFSGLQFPNYSSELNVNALELDDSALYLCASSPGQGGTTGELFFGEGSRLTVL.

The V call is TRBV7-9, the J call TRBJ1-6; possibly TRBD1 for D (5 bases). The CDR3 has 14 amino acids. Germline CDR1 and CDR2: SEHNR and FQNEAQ (reference sequence). V was pared by 1 base and J by 10 bases, with 11 bases between. CDR3: CASSLDQGGSPLHF. The CDR3 DNA reads TGTGCCAGCAGCTTAGACCAGGGTGGGTCACCCCTCCACTTT.

The CDR3 DNA reads TGTGCCAGCAGCTCAGACAGGGGCCCCAATCAGCCCCAGCATTTT. As protein: CASSSDRGPNQPQHF. This chain links TRBV7-2 with TRBJ1-5; 8 bases align to TRBD1. The V and J ends lost 4 bases and 3 bases, in that order; junction bases with no gene match: 5. Germline V gene lookup returns CDR1 SGHTA and CDR2 FQGNSA. The CDR3 contains 15 residues.

This sequence joins TRBV2 and TRBJ1-2; no clear D gene. Trimming shortened V by 7 bases and J by 13 bases, and 16 bases separated the two germline ends. The CDR3 loop spans 11 amino acids. The germline V gene has CDR1 SNHLY and CDR2 FYNNEI. The CDR3 reads CASIRGTLCTF. CDR3 DNA: TGTGCCAGCATCCGGGGAACCTTATGCACCTTC.

The chain has TRBV7-2 and TRBJ1-6; the D is unclear. V was clipped by 6 bases and J by 10 bases, with 13 bases between them. The CDR3 has 13 residues. The germline CDR1 and CDR2 sequences are SGHTA and FQGNSA. In nucleotides, the CDR3 is TGTGCCAGCAGTCCCCCCACAAACTCACCCCTCCACTTT. This gives the protein CASSPPTNSPLHF.

The chain links TRBV30 to TRBJ2-1; 8 positions match TRBD1. CDR3 length equals 13 residues. The V segment lost 6 bases and the J segment 7 bases; nucleotides outside the gene matches: 8. Germline V gene lookup returns CDR1 GTSNPN and CDR2 SVGIG (reference sequence). CDR3 coding DNA: TGTGCCTGCTCGGGACAGGCGCGTAATGAGCAGTTCTTC. This translates into CACSGQARNEQFF.

The V call is TRBV12-5, the J call TRBJ1-2; 7 positions match TRBD1. This CDR3 has 13 residues. Germline CDR1 is LGHNT and CDR2 is FRNRAP. V shed 3 bases, J shed 4 bases, and the junction held 2 bases outside the gene matches. CDR3 residues: CASGLGTAYGYTF. As DNA, the CDR3 is TGTGCTAGTGGTTTAGGGACAGCCTATGGCTACACCTTC. Drawing the rest from reference TRBV12-5 and TRBJ1-2, the complete variable domain is DARVTQTPRHKVTEMGQEVTMRCQPILGHNTVFWYRQTMMQGLELLAYFRNRAPLDDSGMPKDRFSAEMPDATLATLKIQPSEPRDSAVYFCASGLGTAYGYTFGSGTRLTVV.

The V call is TRBV6-1, the J call TRBJ2-2; 9 bases line up with TRBD1. The CDR3 is made up of 15 amino acids. V shed 5 bases, J shed 8 bases, and the junction held 9 bases outside the gene matches. Germline V gives CDR1 MNHNS, CDR2 SASEGT. CDR3 nucleotide sequence: TGTGCCAGCAGTTTCAAACAGGGGGCCTCGGGGGAGCTGTTTTTT. It translates to CASSFKQGASGELFF.

The rearrangement uses TRBV11-3 and TRBJ2-1; D might be TRBD1 (5 bases). The CDR3 covers 16 residues. Germline assignment: CDR1 SGHNT and CDR2 YENEEA. Trimming removed 4 bases from V and 6 bases from J, with 19 bases in between. Written as DNA, the CDR3 is TGTGCCAGCAGCTCAGGTCAGGGCGAACCCTTCAATGAGCAGTTCTTC. It yields the protein CASSSGQGEPFNEQFF.

The rearrangement links TRBV2 to TRBJ2-5; 12 positions match TRBD2. With 5 bases clipped from V and 5 bases from J, the junction kept 6 bases outside the gene matches. This CDR3 has 15 residues. Germline lookup yields CDR1 SNHLY and CDR2 FYNNEI. CDR3 bases: TGTGCCAGCAGTCGTGGACTAGCGGGGTGGGAGACCCAGTACTTC. Translating it yields CASSRGLAGWETQYF. Full variable domain (missing parts from reference TRBV2 and TRBJ2-5): EPEVTQTPSHQVTQMGQEVILRCVPISNHLYFYWYRQILGQKVEFLVSFYNNEISEKSEIFDDQFSVERPDGSNFTLKIRSTKLEDSAMYFCASSRGLAGWETQYFGPGTRLLVL.

The chain couples TRBV4-2 to TRBJ1-5; D is ambiguous. Germline values: CDR1 LGHNA, CDR2 YNFKEQ. This CDR3 has 14 amino acids. The germline V and J ends were trimmed by 3 bases and 4 bases, with 10 bases remaining between them. Written as DNA, the CDR3 is TGTGCCAGCAGCCAGACCGGGGAAAATCAGCCCCAGCATTTT. It translates to CASSQTGENQPQHF.

J is TRBJ2-6 and V is TRBV5-5; 8 bases are a match to TRBD1. Germline V gives CDR1 SGHKS, CDR2 YYEKEE (reference sequence). J gave up 3 bases and V 1 base, and 6 bases lay outside the gene matches. CDR3 size: 17 residues. In DNA form, the CDR3 reads TGTGCCAGCAGCTTGATCCAGGGGGCGCTTGGGGCCAACGTCCTGACTTTC. It encodes CASSLIQGALGANVLTF. The full variable domain, with the rest looked up from reference TRBV5-5 and TRBJ2-6, is DAGVTQSPTHLIKTRGQQVTLRCSPISGHKSVSWYQQVLGQGPQFIFQYYEKEERGRGNFPDRFSARQFPNYSSELNVNALLLGDSALYLCASSLIQGALGANVLTFGAGSRLTVL.

The V gene is TRBV19, the J gene TRBJ1-3, with 8 bases fitting TRBD1. J lost 4 bases, V lost 1 base, and 3 bases had no gene match. CDR1 LNHDA and CDR2 SQIVND come from the germline V gene (reference sequence). The CDR3 is 15 residues long. CDR3 sequence (DNA): TGTGCCAGTAGTATAGGGGGACAGGAGGGAAACACCATATATTTT. Protein sequence: CASSIGGQEGNTIYF.